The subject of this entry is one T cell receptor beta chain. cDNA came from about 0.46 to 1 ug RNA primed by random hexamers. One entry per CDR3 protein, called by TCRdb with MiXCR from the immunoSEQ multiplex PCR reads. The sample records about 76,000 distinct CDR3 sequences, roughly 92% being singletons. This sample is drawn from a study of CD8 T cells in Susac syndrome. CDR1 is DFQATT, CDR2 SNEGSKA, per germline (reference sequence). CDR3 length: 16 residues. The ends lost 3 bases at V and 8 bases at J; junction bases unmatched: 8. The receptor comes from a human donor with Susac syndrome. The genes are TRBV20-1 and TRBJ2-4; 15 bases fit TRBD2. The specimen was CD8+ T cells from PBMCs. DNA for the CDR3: TGCAGTGCTAGGGGGACTAGCGGGAGGAAGGCGGACATTCAGTACTTC. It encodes CSARGTSGRKADIQYF.